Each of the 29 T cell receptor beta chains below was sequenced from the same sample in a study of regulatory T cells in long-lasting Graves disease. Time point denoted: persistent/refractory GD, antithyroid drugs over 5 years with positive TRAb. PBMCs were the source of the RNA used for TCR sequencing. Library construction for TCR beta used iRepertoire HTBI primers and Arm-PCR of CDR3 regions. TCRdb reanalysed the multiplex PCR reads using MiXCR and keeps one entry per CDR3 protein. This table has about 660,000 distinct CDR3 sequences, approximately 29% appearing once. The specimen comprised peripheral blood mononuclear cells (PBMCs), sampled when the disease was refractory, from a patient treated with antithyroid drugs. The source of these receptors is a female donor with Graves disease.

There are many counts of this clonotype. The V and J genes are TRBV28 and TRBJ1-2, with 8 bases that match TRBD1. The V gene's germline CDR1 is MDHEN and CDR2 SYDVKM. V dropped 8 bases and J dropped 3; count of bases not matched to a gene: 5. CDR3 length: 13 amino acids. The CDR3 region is CASGQGGDYGYTF. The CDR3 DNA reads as TGTGCCAGCGGACAGGGTGGAGACTATGGCTACACCTTC.

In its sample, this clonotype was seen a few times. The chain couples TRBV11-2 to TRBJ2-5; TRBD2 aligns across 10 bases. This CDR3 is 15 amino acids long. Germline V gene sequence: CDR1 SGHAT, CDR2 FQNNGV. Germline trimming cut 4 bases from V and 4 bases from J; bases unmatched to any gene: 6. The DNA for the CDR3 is TGTGCCAGCAGCTCACCTAGCGGGAGACGAGAGACCCAGTACTTC. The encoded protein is CASSSPSGRRETQYF.

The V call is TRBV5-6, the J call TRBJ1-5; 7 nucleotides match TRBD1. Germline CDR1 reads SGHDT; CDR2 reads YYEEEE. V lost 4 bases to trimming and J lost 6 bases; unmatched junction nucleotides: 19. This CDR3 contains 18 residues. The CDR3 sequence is CASSLTRGQVGGLQPQHF. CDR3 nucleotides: TGTGCCAGCAGCCTAACAAGGGGGCAGGTTGGCGGACTTCAGCCCCAGCATTTT.

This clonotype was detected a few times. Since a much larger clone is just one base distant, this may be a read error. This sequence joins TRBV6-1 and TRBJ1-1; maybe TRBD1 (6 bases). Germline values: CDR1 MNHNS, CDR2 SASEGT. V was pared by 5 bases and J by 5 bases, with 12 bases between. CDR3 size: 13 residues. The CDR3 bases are TGTGCCAGCAGTACAGGGATTGTTACTGAAGCTTTCTTT. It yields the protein CASSTGIVTEAFF.

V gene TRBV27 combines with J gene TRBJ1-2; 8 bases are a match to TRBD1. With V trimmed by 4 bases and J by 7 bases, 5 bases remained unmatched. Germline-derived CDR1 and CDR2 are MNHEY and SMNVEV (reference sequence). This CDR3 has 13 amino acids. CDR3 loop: CASSSPTGAGYTF. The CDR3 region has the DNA TGTGCCAGCAGTTCGCCGACAGGGGCTGGCTACACCTTC.

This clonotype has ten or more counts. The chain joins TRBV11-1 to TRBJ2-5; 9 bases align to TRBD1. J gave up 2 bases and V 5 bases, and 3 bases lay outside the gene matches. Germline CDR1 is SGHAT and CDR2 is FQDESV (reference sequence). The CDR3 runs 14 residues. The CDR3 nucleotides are TGTGCCAGCAGCACAGGGGGCGTACAAGAGACCCAGTACTTC. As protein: CASSTGGVQETQYF.

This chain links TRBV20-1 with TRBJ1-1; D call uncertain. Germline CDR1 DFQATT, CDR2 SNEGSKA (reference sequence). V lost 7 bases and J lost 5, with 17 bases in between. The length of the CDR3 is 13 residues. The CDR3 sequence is CSVSSGDPTEAFF. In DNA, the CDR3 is TGCAGTGTTTCCAGTGGGGATCCAACTGAAGCTTTCTTT.

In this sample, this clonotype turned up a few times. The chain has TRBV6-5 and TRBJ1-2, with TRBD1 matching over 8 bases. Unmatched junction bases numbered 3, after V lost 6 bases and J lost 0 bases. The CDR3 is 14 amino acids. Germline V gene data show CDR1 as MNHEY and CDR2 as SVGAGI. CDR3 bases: TGTGCCAGCAGCTACAGGGGGACTAACTATGGCTACACCTTC. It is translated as CASSYRGTNYGYTF.

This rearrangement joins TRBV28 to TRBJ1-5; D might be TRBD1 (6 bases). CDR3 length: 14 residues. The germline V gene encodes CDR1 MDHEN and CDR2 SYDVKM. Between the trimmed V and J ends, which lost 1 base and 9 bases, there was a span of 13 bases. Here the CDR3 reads CASSLLAGASPQHF. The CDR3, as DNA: TGTGCCAGCAGTTTATTGGCAGGGGCCTCGCCCCAGCATTTT.

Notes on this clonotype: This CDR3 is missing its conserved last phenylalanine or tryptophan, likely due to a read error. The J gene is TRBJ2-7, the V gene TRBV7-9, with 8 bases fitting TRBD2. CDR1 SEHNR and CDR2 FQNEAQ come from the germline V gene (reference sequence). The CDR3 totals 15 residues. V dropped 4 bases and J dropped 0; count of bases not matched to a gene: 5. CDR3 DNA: TGTGCCAGCAGCTGTACTAGCGGAAACTCCTACGAGCAGTACCTC. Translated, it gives CASSCTSGNSYEQYL.

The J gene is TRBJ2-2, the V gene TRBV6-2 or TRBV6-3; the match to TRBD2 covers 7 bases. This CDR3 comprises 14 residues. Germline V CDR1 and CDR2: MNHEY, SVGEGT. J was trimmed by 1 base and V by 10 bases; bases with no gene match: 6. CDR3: CATRTSMNTGELFF. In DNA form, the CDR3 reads TGTGCCACCAGGACTAGTATGAACACCGGGGAGCTGTTTTTT.

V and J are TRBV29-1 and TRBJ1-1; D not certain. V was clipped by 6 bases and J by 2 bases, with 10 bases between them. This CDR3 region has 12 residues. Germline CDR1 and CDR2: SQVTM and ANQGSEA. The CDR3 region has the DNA TGCAGCGTGGTAAGAATTAACACTGAAGCTTTCTTT. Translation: CSVVRINTEAFF. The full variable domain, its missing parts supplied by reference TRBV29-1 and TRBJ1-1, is SAVISQKPSRDICQRGTSLTIQCQVDSQVTMMFWYRQQPGQSLTLIATANQGSEATYESGFVIDKFPISRPNLTFSTLTVSNMSPEDSSIYLCSVVRINTEAFFGQGTRLTVV.

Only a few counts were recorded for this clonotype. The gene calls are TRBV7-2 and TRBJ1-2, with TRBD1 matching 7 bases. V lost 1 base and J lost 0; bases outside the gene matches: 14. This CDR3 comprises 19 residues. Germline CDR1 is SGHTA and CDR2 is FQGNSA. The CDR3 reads CASSLDRGQLPTANYGYTF. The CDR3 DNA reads TGTGCCAGCAGCTTAGACCGGGGACAGTTGCCCACAGCTAACTATGGCTACACCTTC.

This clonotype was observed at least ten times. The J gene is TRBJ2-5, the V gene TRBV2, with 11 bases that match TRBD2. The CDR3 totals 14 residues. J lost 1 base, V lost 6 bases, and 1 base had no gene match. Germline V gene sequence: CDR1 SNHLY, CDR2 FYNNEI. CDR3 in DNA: TGTGCCAGCAGGGGGACTAGCGGCCAAGAGACCCAGTACTTC. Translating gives CASRGTSGQETQYF. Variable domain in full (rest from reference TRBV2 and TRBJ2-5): EPEVTQTPSHQVTQMGQEVILRCVPISNHLYFYWYRQILGQKVEFLVSFYNNEISEKSEIFDDQFSVERPDGSNFTLKIRSTKLEDSAMYFCASRGTSGQETQYFGPGTRLLVL.

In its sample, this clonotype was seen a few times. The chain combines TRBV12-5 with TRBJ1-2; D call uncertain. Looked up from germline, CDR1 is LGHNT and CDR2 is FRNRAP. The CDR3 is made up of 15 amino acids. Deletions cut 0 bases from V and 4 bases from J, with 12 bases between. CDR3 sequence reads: CASGLVPETLYGYTF. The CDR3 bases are TGTGCTAGTGGTTTGGTACCGGAGACACTCTATGGCTACACCTTC.

The CDR3 DNA reads TGTGCCAGCAGCCAAGTCGGGCTAGCGGGGACCTACGAGCAGTACTTC. Residues: CASSQVGLAGTYEQYF. The chain is built from TRBV3-1 and TRBJ2-7; TRBD2 matches 9 bases. Germline CDR1 is LGHDT and CDR2 is YNNKEL (reference sequence). V gave up 1 base and J gave up 2 bases; unmatched junction bases: 6. The length of the CDR3 is 16 residues.

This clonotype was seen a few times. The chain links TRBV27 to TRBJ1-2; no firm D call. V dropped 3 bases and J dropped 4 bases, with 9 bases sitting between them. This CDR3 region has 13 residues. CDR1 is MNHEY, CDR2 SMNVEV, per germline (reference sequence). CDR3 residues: CASSFTDTYGYTF. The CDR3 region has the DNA TGTGCCAGCAGTTTCACAGACACCTATGGCTACACCTTC.

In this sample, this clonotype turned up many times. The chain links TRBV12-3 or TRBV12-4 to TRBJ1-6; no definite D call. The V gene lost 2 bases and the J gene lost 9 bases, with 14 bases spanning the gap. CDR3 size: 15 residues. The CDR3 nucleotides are TGTGCCAGCAGTTTACGGCGGGGAATAGGTTCACCCCTCCACTTT. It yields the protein CASSLRRGIGSPLHF.

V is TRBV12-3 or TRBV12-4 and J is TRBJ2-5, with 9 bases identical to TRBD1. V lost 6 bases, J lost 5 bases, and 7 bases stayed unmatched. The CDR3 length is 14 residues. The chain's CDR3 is CASSYGTGRETQYF. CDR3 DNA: TGTGCCAGCAGCTATGGGACAGGGAGGGAGACCCAGTACTTC.

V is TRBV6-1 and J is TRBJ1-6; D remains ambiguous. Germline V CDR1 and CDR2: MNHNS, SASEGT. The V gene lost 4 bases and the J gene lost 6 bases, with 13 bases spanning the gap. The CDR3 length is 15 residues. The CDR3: CASSGVRRINSPLHF. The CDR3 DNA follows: TGTGCCAGCAGTGGGGTGAGACGGATTAATTCACCCCTCCACTTT.

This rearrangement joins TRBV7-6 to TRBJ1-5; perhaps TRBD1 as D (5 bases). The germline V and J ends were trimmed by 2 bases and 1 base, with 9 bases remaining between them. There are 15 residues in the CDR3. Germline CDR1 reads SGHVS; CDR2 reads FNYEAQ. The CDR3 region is CASSLTRGSNQPQHF. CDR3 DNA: TGTGCCAGCAGCTTAACAAGGGGAAGCAATCAGCCCCAGCATTTT.

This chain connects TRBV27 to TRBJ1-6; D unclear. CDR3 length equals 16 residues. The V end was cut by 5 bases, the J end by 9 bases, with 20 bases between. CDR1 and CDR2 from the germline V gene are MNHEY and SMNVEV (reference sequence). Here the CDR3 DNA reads TGTGCCAGCAGTCCCCGGGATCACCAGCTGGCTTCACCCCTCCACTTT. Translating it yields CASSPRDHQLASPLHF.

The CDR3 sequence: CASSVGLEAFF. The CDR3, as DNA: TGTGCCAGCAGTGTAGGGCTTGAAGCTTTCTTT. The chain joins TRBV2 to TRBJ1-1; D gene unclear. CDR1 SNHLY and CDR2 FYNNEI come from the germline V gene. Trimming cost V 4 bases and J 7 bases, with 7 bases left between them. The CDR3 consists of 11 residues.

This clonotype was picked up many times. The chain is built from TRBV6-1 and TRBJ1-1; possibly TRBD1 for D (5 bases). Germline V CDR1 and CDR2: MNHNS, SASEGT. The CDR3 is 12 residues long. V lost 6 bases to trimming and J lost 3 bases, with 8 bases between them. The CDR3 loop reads CASRVGDTEAFF. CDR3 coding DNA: TGTGCCAGCAGGGTGGGGGACACTGAAGCTTTCTTT.

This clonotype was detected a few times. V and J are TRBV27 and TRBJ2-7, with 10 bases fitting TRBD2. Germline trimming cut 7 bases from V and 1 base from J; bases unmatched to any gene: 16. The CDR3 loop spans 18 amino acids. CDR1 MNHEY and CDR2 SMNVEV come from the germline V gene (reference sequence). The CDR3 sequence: CASTPLGLAGEGSYEQYF. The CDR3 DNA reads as TGTGCCAGCACCCCCCTAGGTCTAGCGGGAGAGGGGTCCTACGAGCAGTACTTC.

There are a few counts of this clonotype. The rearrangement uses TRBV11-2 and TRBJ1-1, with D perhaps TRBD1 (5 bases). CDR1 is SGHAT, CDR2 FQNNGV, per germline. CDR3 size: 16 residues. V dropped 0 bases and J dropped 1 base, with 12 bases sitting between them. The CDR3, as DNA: TGTGCCAGCAGCTTAGATCTGGGGGGAGAGAACACTGAAGCTTTCTTT. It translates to CASSLDLGGENTEAFF. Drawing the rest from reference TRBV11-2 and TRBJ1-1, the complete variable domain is EAGVAQSPRYKIIEKRQSVAFWCNPISGHATLYWYQQILGQGPKLLIQFQNNGVVDDSQLPKDRFSAERLKGVDSTLKIQPAKLEDSAVYLCASSLDLGGENTEAFFGQGTRLTVV.

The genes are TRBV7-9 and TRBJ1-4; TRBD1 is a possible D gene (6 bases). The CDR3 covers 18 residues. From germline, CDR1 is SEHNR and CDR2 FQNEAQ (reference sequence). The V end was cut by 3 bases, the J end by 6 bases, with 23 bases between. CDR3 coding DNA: TGTGCCAGCAGCTTTCGGTTGAAGCGCGGGGGCCTCTATGAAAAACTGTTTTTT. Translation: CASSFRLKRGGLYEKLFF.

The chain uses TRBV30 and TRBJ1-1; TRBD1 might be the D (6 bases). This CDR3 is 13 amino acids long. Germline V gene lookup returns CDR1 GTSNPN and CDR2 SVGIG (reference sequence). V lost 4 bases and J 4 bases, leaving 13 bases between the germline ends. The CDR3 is CAWMGGLGTEAFF. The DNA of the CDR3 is TGTGCCTGGATGGGGGGGCTAGGCACTGAAGCTTTCTTT.

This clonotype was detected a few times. The CDR3 loop reads CASSYSIGRGPYGYTF. The CDR3 DNA follows: TGTGCCAGCAGTTACTCGATAGGCAGGGGGCCCTATGGCTACACCTTC. This rearrangement joins TRBV6-6 to TRBJ1-2, with TRBD1 identical over 8 bases. V trimming: 0 bases; J trimming: 4 bases; junction bases outside the gene matches: 7. The CDR3 sequence is 16 residues long. Germline assignment: CDR1 MNHNY and CDR2 SVGAGI (reference sequence).